This T cell receptor beta chain came from a study of cytomegalovirus exposure and HLA in healthy donors. In the PCR, 60 Vbeta and 13 Jbeta primers were used. Clones were read by immunoSEQ multiplex PCR, and TCRdb kept only the in-frame ones, dropping some. Of 95,000 or so clones in the sample, 81% are singletons; the top ten hold approximately 4.2%. This clone was picked up a small number of times. Its antigen remains unidentified. Trimming took 0 bases from V and 6 from J, leaving 13 bases between them. Per germline, CDR1 SGDLS and CDR2 YYNGEE. CDR3 length: 15 residues. Overall study findings and caveats: It was likely that a cluster of highly shared sequence variants was a sequencing artifact. Researchers counted around 180 TCR beta chains as cytomegalovirus-associated. Differences between HLA loci emerged in a later analysis of TCR association rates, with DRB1 most and HLA-C fewest.

The V and J genes are TRBV9 and TRBJ2-1; D might be TRBD2 (5 bases). Material: PBMCs. This TCR was recovered from a woman in her 70s in good health and CMV-seropositive. The CDR3 DNA is TGTGCCAGCAGCGTAGTGAGCGGTTGGTCCAATGAGCAGTTCTTC. Protein sequence: CASSVVSGWSNEQFF.